This T cell receptor (beta chain) was recorded in a study of shared clonotypes between healthy human individuals. TCRdb's table, derived via immunoSEQ multiplex PCR, lists solely in-frame clones and lacks some. This sample yields millions of clones, of which approximately 93% are seen a single time; under 0.45% belongs to the top ten. About this clone: Its antigen is still unknown. This CDR3 is also generated by other DNA sequences in the sample.

Notes on the study in general: The diversity represented, both genetic and in exposure history, was limited by few donors.

The receptor was derived from a man younger than 35 in good health. Some clones in this sample may be carry-over from other donors' samples. Sequencing used naive CD4+ T cells from PBMCs. Regarding subset: CD45RA+ positively selected.

The CDR3 spells CASSDRVTDTQYF. The CDR3 DNA sequence: TGTGCCAGCAGTGACAGGGTTACAGATACGCAGTATTTT. The chain links TRBV28 to TRBJ2-3; TRBD1 agrees at 7 bases. The CDR3 is made up of 13 amino acids. Looked up from germline, CDR1 is MDHEN and CDR2 is SYDVKM. Trimming cost V 5 bases and J 3 bases; bases outside gene matches: 2.